The 28 T cell receptor beta chains below all came from one sample that was sequenced in a study of cytotoxic CD8 clonotypes in ibrutinib-treated CLL. TCRdb keeps only in-frame clones here, not all; method: immunoSEQ multiplex PCR. Of about 36,000 clones listed, 60% to 80% are singletons. The starting material was PBMCs, obtained at disease progression, from a patient treated with ibrutinib. The receptor set was obtained from a human donor with chronic lymphocytic leukemia.

There are a few counts of this clone. The V call is TRBV19, the J call TRBJ1-6, with D perhaps TRBD1 (5 bases). The CDR3 spans 13 residues. The ends were cut back, 4 bases at V and 10 bases at J, with 11 bases in the middle. The V gene's germline CDR1 is LNHDA and CDR2 SQIVND (reference sequence). Here the CDR3 DNA reads TGTGCCAGTAGTAGGCCTGGGGGATCACCCCTCCACTTT. It is translated as CASSRPGGSPLHF.

J is TRBJ2-2 and V is TRBV19; TRBD2 aligns across 11 bases. V lost 7 bases and J lost 6; bases outside the gene matches: 10. The CDR3 contains 16 residues. Germline V gene lookup returns CDR1 LNHDA and CDR2 SQIVND (reference sequence). CDR3 sequence: CASTHRLAGSSGELFF. DNA for the CDR3: TGTGCCAGTACCCACCGACTAGCGGGGAGCTCCGGGGAGCTGTTTTTT.

The V call is TRBV25-1, the J call TRBJ2-5, with 12 bases lining up with TRBD1. This CDR3 has 15 amino acids. CDR1 is MGHDK and CDR2 is SYGVNS in the germline V gene. After removal of 5 bases from V and 5 bases from J, the junction contained 6 bases not matched to a gene. The DNA of the CDR3 is TGTGCCAGCAGTCCCCCCGGGACAGGGGGCGAGACCCAGTACTTC. Its protein product is CASSPPGTGGETQYF.

The gene calls are TRBV5-5 and TRBJ1-2, with D tentatively TRBD1 (5 bases). The CDR3 has 13 amino acids. V was pared by 7 bases and J by 4 bases, with 14 bases between. Germline values: CDR1 SGHKS, CDR2 YYEKEE (reference sequence). CDR3 DNA: TGTGCCAGCGGCCTCGGGGGAGGCTATGGCTACACCTTC. This sequence encodes CASGLGGGYGYTF.

The chain carries TRBV5-1 and TRBJ1-2; TRBD1 might be the D (5 bases). CDR1 is SGHRS, CDR2 YFSETQ, per germline. The CDR3 spans 11 residues. The V and J ends lost 4 bases and 7 bases respectively, with 8 bases between them. CDR3 residues: CASSAGGGYTF. The CDR3 nucleotides are TGCGCCAGCAGCGCTGGGGGTGGCTACACCTTC.

The rearrangement links TRBV19 to TRBJ1-2; TRBD1 agrees at 8 bases. This CDR3 is 17 amino acids long. V was clipped by 1 base and J by 0 bases; unmatched bases: 7. Looked up from germline, CDR1 is LNHDA and CDR2 is SQIVND (reference sequence). In DNA, the CDR3 is TGTGCCAGTAGTATAGGGGGGACAGGCTCCACTAACTATGGCTACACCTTC. It is translated as CASSIGGTGSTNYGYTF.

The chain has TRBV27 and TRBJ2-7; D gene uncertain. The germline CDR1 and CDR2 sequences are MNHEY and SMNVEV (reference sequence). This CDR3 region has 14 residues. V was trimmed by 5 bases and J by 1 base, leaving 12 bases between them. CDR3 nucleotide sequence: TGTGCCAGCAGTCCACGGAGTCCTTCCTACGAGCAGTACTTC. Encoded protein: CASSPRSPSYEQYF.

To note about this clone: The junction departs from the called germline gene at one end, perhaps through a read error. The chain links TRBV7-9 to TRBJ2-7, with D maybe TRBD1 (5 bases). The length of the CDR3 is 13 residues. The germline CDR1 and CDR2 sequences are SEHNR and FQNEAQ (reference sequence). The CDR3 sequence: CASSIAQGYEQYF. DNA for the CDR3: TGTGCCAGCAGCATAGCTCAGGGCTACGAGCAGTACTTC.

This clone was seen just once. The CDR3 spells CASTIGQGAYGYTF. DNA for the CDR3: TGTGCCAGCACCATAGGACAGGGGGCATATGGCTACACCTTC. The rearrangement uses TRBV2 and TRBJ1-2; 11 bases match TRBD1. Germline V CDR1 and CDR2: SNHLY, FYNNEI. This CDR3 spans 14 amino acids. V lost 7 bases, J lost 5 bases, and 6 bases stayed unmatched.

The chain is built from TRBV19 and TRBJ1-5; D is ambiguous. With 10 bases removed from V and 7 bases from J, the gap between germline ends came to 17 bases. In germline, CDR1 is LNHDA, CDR2 SQIVND (reference sequence). The CDR3 runs to 13 residues. CDR3 sequence reads: CATTGSGKQPQHF. CDR3 nucleotides: TGTGCCACTACGGGCTCTGGGAAACAGCCCCAGCATTTT. Full variable domain (remainder filled in from reference TRBV19 and TRBJ1-5): DGGITQSPKYLFRKEGQNVTLSCEQNLNHDAMYWYRQDPGQGLRLIYYSQIVNDFQKGDIAEGYSVSREKKESFPLTVTSAQKNPTAFYLCATTGSGKQPQHFGDGTRLSIL.

V is TRBV5-1 and J is TRBJ1-2, with D unclear. The V gene lost 4 bases and the J gene lost 8 bases, with 15 bases spanning the gap. The CDR3 is 13 residues long. Germline CDR1 reads SGHRS; CDR2 reads YFSETQ. The CDR3 region is CASSPGVVMGYTF. The CDR3 nucleotides read TGCGCCAGCAGCCCGGGAGTGGTGATGGGCTACACCTTC. The variable domain in full, completed from reference TRBV5-1 and TRBJ1-2, reads KAGVTQTPRYLIKTRGQQVTLSCSPISGHRSVSWYQQTPGQGLQFLFEYFSETQRNKGNFPGRFSGRQFSNSRSEMNVSTLELGDSALYLCASSPGVVMGYTFGSGTRLTVV.

The CDR3 coding sequence is TGTGCCAGCAGCTTAGGGACAGCGGGGAACAATGAGCAGTTCTTC. It is translated as CASSLGTAGNNEQFF. The chain combines TRBV7-8 with TRBJ2-1; TRBD2 is a possible D gene (7 bases). The CDR3 covers 15 residues. Germline V gene sequence: CDR1 SGHVS, CDR2 FQNEAQ. Trimming stripped 1 base from V and 5 bases from J, with 12 bases between.

The chain links TRBV9 to TRBJ2-5, with D perhaps TRBD1 or TRBD2 (6 bases each). CDR1 is SGDLS and CDR2 is YYNGEE in the germline V gene. The CDR3 is 14 amino acids. V was clipped by 4 bases and J by 2 bases, with 12 bases between them. DNA of the CDR3: TGTGCCAGCAGCCCTTGGGGGGCTCAAGAGACCCAGTACTTC. This translates into CASSPWGAQETQYF.

This sequence joins TRBV19 and TRBJ2-4, with 11 bases lining up with TRBD1. Trimming cost V 3 bases and J 7 bases; bases outside gene matches: 2. Germline CDR1 is LNHDA and CDR2 is SQIVND (reference sequence). This CDR3 region has 14 residues. The CDR3 DNA sequence: TGTGCCAGTAGTATCGGGACAGGGGGGAACATTCAGTACTTC. This sequence encodes CASSIGTGGNIQYF.

The J gene is TRBJ2-7, the V gene TRBV5-1; 10 bases map to TRBD2. The trim removed 4 bases at V and 2 bases at J, leaving 9 bases unmatched. The CDR3 consists of 16 residues. Germline assignment: CDR1 SGHRS and CDR2 YFSETQ. This CDR3 is CASSLGGTSVAYEQYF. CDR3 nucleotide sequence: TGCGCCAGCAGCCTGGGGGGGACTAGCGTGGCCTACGAGCAGTACTTC.

The J gene is TRBJ2-1, the V gene TRBV7-8; TRBD2 matches 8 bases. Trimming at V came to 5 bases and at J to 7 bases, leaving 10 bases not matched to a gene. This CDR3 contains 15 residues. Germline CDR1 is SGHVS and CDR2 is FQNEAQ. The CDR3 is CASSRGSGGRNEQFF. The CDR3, as DNA: TGTGCCAGCAGCCGGGGAAGCGGGGGCCGTAATGAGCAGTTCTTC.

The J gene is TRBJ1-3, the V gene TRBV5-1; 9 positions match TRBD1. This CDR3 region has 14 residues. V lost 1 base and J lost 4; bases outside the gene matches: 0. Germline values: CDR1 SGHRS, CDR2 YFSETQ. The CDR3 reads CASSLTGGGNTIYF. As DNA, the CDR3 is TGCGCCAGCAGCTTGACAGGGGGCGGAAACACCATATATTTT.

The chain joins TRBV5-6 to TRBJ2-1; 9 nucleotides line up with TRBD1. Trimming took 0 bases from V and 9 from J; bases not matched to a gene: 4. The CDR3 is made up of 14 amino acids. The V gene's germline CDR1 is SGHDT and CDR2 YYEEEE. The DNA of the CDR3 is TGTGCCAGCAGCTTGGGGGACAGGGTGGCTGAGCAGTTCTTC. Translation: CASSLGDRVAEQFF.

The chain uses TRBV6-6 and TRBJ2-3; possibly TRBD1 or TRBD2 for D (6 bases each). The CDR3 runs to 12 residues. Trimming left V 6 bases short and J 5 bases short, with 9 bases between. CDR1 is MNHNY, CDR2 SVGAGI, per germline (reference sequence). CDR3 nucleotide sequence: TGTGCCAGCAGAGAGGGGGGAGATACGCAGTATTTT. Protein sequence: CASREGGDTQYF.

This rearrangement joins TRBV6-1 to TRBJ1-5; D perhaps matches TRBD1 (5 bases). Looked up from germline, CDR1 is MNHNS and CDR2 is SASEGT. Trimming shortened V by 2 bases and J by 6 bases, and 11 bases separated the two germline ends. The CDR3 consists of 14 residues. CDR3 in amino acids: CASSENQGLQPQHF. The CDR3 bases are TGTGCCAGCAGTGAAAACCAGGGTCTTCAGCCCCAGCATTTT.

In its sample, this clone is medium-sized. The chain recombines TRBV6-1 with TRBJ2-7; tentative D call: TRBD1 (6 bases). This CDR3 region has 14 residues. Germline values: CDR1 MNHNS, CDR2 SASEGT. V was shortened by 6 bases and J by 6 bases, with 18 bases between the two germline ends. CDR3 bases: TGTGCCAGCAGAAGAGGGCCACAGGGCCGCGAGCAGTACTTC. This gives the protein CASRRGPQGREQYF.

The chain uses TRBV11-1 and TRBJ2-7, with D perhaps TRBD1 (5 bases). CDR1 is SGHAT and CDR2 is FQDESV in the germline V gene (reference sequence). This CDR3 has 13 residues. V lost 6 bases and J 6 bases, leaving 15 bases between the germline ends. CDR3 residues: CASRPQGRGEQYF. Written as DNA, the CDR3 is TGTGCCAGCAGGCCTCAGGGTCGCGGCGAGCAGTACTTC.

This sequence joins TRBV6-5 and TRBJ2-7, with TRBD2 matching 9 bases. The CDR3 is made up of 14 amino acids. The trim removed 6 bases at V and 3 bases at J, leaving 6 bases unmatched. Germline V gives CDR1 MNHEY, CDR2 SVGAGI. Here the CDR3 DNA reads TGTGCCAGCAGACGCCTAGCGGGGATCTACGAGCAGTACTTC. It codes for CASRRLAGIYEQYF.

The rearrangement uses TRBV2 and TRBJ2-4; D unclear. Deletions cut 6 bases from V and 5 bases from J, with 5 bases between. The CDR3 consists of 11 residues. Per the germline V gene, CDR1 is SNHLY and CDR2 is FYNNEI. This CDR3 reads CASSTENIQYF. The CDR3 DNA reads as TGTGCCAGCAGCACAGAAAACATTCAGTACTTC.

The CDR3 nucleotides read TGTGCCAGGGGGATGGACACCCGCGGGGGGACCCAGTACTTC. Translating it yields CARGMDTRGGTQYF. The chain is built from TRBV2 and TRBJ2-5; 7 bases map to TRBD2. There are 14 residues in the CDR3. Germline CDR1 is SNHLY and CDR2 is FYNNEI. After removal of 9 bases from V and 7 bases from J, the junction contained 14 bases not matched to a gene.

CDR3 DNA sequence: TGTGCCAGCAGCTTAGACCAGAGCGGTTGGGGGGATTCCTACGAGCAGTACTTC. Residues: CASSLDQSGWGDSYEQYF. The V gene is TRBV7-6, the J gene TRBJ2-7, with D perhaps matching TRBD2 (6 bases). The CDR3 extends over 18 amino acids. Germline V CDR1 and CDR2: SGHVS, FNYEAQ. V was pared by 1 base and J by 1 base, with 20 bases between.

This chain joins TRBV2 and TRBJ1-2; the match to TRBD1 covers 7 bases. This CDR3 is 14 amino acids long. V lost 7 bases to trimming and J lost 3 bases; unmatched junction nucleotides: 8. Germline loops: CDR1 SNHLY, CDR2 FYNNEI. The CDR3 region has the DNA TGTGCCAGCATTCCCGGACAGGACTACTATGGCTACACCTTC. Its translation: CASIPGQDYYGYTF.

The chain uses TRBV5-4 and TRBJ2-2; D not certain. Germline values: CDR1 SGHNT, CDR2 YYREEE (reference sequence). Trimming pared 0 bases from V and 8 bases from J, leaving 8 bases between. The CDR3 runs 13 residues. CDR3 loop: CASSLGGAGELFF. CDR3 nucleotides: TGTGCCAGCAGCTTGGGAGGAGCGGGGGAGCTGTTTTTT.